Listed below are T cell receptor beta chains from one sample, sequenced in a study of blood T cell repertoires in COVID-19. Clones were read by immunoSEQ multiplex PCR, and TCRdb kept only the in-frame ones, dropping some. The table records under 150,000 clones, roughly 88% of them present only once. Sequences were obtained from peripheral blood. The receptors come from a woman between 65 and 79 years old who had recovered from COVID-19. CDR3s include the opening cysteine and the closing phenylalanine or tryptophan. The order of the fields is D gene, J gene, V gene, clone size, CDR3 DNA, CDR3 protein. A D gene is named only where the DNA matches it firmly. The size entry is marked missing in some rows and otherwise reads once, few, many or a size class.

>-|TRBJ2-2|TRBV6-2/TRBV6-3|once
TGTGCCAGCAGTGAGACACATACGAACACCGGGGAGCTGTTTTTT
CASSETHTNTGELFF
>TRBD1|TRBJ2-5|TRBV5-6|-
TGTGCCAGCAGCTACGGCTACAGGGGAGAGACCCAGTACTTC
CASSYGYRGETQYF
>TRBD1|TRBJ2-1|TRBV7-2|-
TGTGCCAGCAGCTCCCAAAAGGGGGCAGGGGAGTTCTTC
CASSSQKGAGEFF
>-|TRBJ1-1|TRBV7-2|few
TGTGCCAGCAGCCGCCCCCCAGGGGAAGTAACTGAAGCTTTCTTT
CASSRPPGEVTEAFF
>-|TRBJ1-5|TRBV19|few
TGTGCCAGTAACAGGGATAGCAATCAGCCCCAGCATTTT
CASNRDSNQPQHF
>-|TRBJ2-5|TRBV18|-
TGTGCCAGCTCATACGGGAATCAAGAGACCCAGTACTTC
CASSYGNQETQYF
>TRBD1|TRBJ1-2|TRBV30|-
TGTGCCTACGGGACAGGGCGCTATGGCTACACCTTC
CAYGTGRYGYTF
>TRBD2|TRBJ2-1|TRBV7-8|-
TGTGCCAGCAGCTTACGGACTAGCGGCCCTTCTTCCTACAATGAGCAGTTCTTC
CASSLRTSGPSSYNEQFF
>TRBD1|TRBJ1-5|TRBV15|-
TGTGCCACCAGCCAAGGGACAGGCCCGAATCAGCCCCAGCATTTT
CATSQGTGPNQPQHF
>-|TRBJ1-6|TRBV27|-
TGTGCCAGCAGTGAGACAACCGGAGGGGATTCACCCCTCCACTTT
CASSETTGGDSPLHF
>-|TRBJ1-4|TRBV19|-
TGTGCCAGTAGTGTGAGGACTGGCGATAATGAAAAACTGTTTTTT
CASSVRTGDNEKLFF
>-|TRBJ2-7|TRBV27|-
TGTGCCAGCAGACGACTAGGGCCCTACGAGCAGTACTTC
CASRRLGPYEQYF
>-|TRBJ1-4|TRBV5-1|-
TGCGCCAGCAGCTCACAACCTCCGCCTGGAAAACTGTTTTTT
CASSSQPPPGKLFF
>TRBD1|TRBJ1-5|TRBV19|-
TGTGCCAGTAGTACCCTGACAGGGCAGGGGGGCAATCAGCCCCAGCATTTT
CASSTLTGQGGNQPQHF
>TRBD1|TRBJ2-2|TRBV19|-
TGTGCCAGTAGTCTGGACAGGGAGACCGGGGAGCTGTTTTTT
CASSLDRETGELFF
>-|TRBJ2-3|TRBV11-2|-
TGTGCCAGCAGGGTTGGGGCTAGTCAGTATTTT
CASRVGASQYF
>TRBD2|TRBJ2-5|TRBV4-1|-
TGCGCCAGCAGCCAAGTCCGAACAGGGACTAGGGAGACCCAGTACTTC
CASSQVRTGTRETQYF
>-|TRBJ2-3|TRBV28|-
TGTGCCAGCTTACCACGGTCCGCCCTGCTCTCAGATACGCAGTATTTT
CASLPRSALLSDTQYF
>TRBD1|TRBJ1-6|TRBV27|-
TGTGCCAGCAGTTTCGGGACAGGGGGCTCCCCCCTCCACTTT
CASSFGTGGSPLHF
>TRBD1|TRBJ2-7|TRBV3-1/TRBV3-2|-
TGTGCCAGCAGCCTGACAGGGCATCATCCTTACGAGCAGTACTTC
CASSLTGHHPYEQYF
>-|TRBJ1-1|TRBV12-3/TRBV12-4|-
TGTGCCAGCAGCCCCCGAGGGTTTACTGAAGCTTTCTTT
CASSPRGFTEAFF
>-|TRBJ1-2|TRBV13|-
TGTGCCAGCAGCTTAGTGCAGGGCTGGGGCTACACCTTC
CASSLVQGWGYTF
>TRBD1|TRBJ1-2|TRBV5-1|-
TGCGCCAGCAGCCCGGACAGGGGTTCCTATGGCTACACCTTC
CASSPDRGSYGYTF
>-|TRBJ1-6|TRBV5-1|few
TGCGCCAGCAGCTTGGAGGGGTATAATTCACCCCTCCACTTT
CASSLEGYNSPLHF
>-|TRBJ1-5|TRBV28|-
TGTGCCAGCAGTTTACCCCAGGGAAAGGATCAGCCCCAGCATTTT
CASSLPQGKDQPQHF
>TRBD1|TRBJ1-1|TRBV24-1|-
TGTGCCACCAGTGATTCGGACAGGGGGAACACTGAAGCTTTCTTT
CATSDSDRGNTEAFF
>TRBD2|TRBJ2-1|TRBV7-3|-
TGTGCCAGCAGCCCCAGGACTAGCGGTGTCTACAATGAGCAGTTCTTC
CASSPRTSGVYNEQFF
>TRBD2|TRBJ2-1|TRBV3-1/TRBV3-2|-
TGTGCCAGCAGCCAAGGACTAGCGGGGGGGCAGGGCAATGAGCAGTTCTTC
CASSQGLAGGQGNEQFF
>-|TRBJ1-1|TRBV10-3|-
TGTGCCATCAGTGACCCGACCTCTAGTGGGACTGAAGCTTTCTTT
CAISDPTSSGTEAFF
>-|TRBJ2-6|TRBV6-2/TRBV6-3|-
TGTGCCAGCAGTTACCGAAAAGAGGCAGGGCGAATTTCTGGGGCCAACGTCCTGACTTTC
CASSYRKEAGRISGANVLTF
>-|TRBJ2-5|TRBV30|once
TGTGCCTGGAGTGTGCCCAGGACTTTTCAAGAGACCCAGTACTTC
CAWSVPRTFQETQYF
>TRBD1|TRBJ2-2|TRBV19|-
TGTGCCAGTAGCCCCGGAAGACAGGGACGCTCAATAGGGAACACCGGGGAGCTGTTTTTT
CASSPGRQGRSIGNTGELFF
>-|TRBJ2-2|TRBV5-1|-
TGCGCCAGCAGCCTCCCCTCGAACACCGGGGAGCTGTTTTTT
CASSLPSNTGELFF
>TRBD2|TRBJ2-1|TRBV2|-
TGTGCCGCTCCCGGGAGCGGCGGGAGAAGCTTGAATGAGCAGTTCTTC
CAAPGSGGRSLNEQFF
>TRBD2|TRBJ2-2|TRBV6-5|-
TGTGCCAGCAAGCGGGAGCGCACCGGGGAGCTGTTTTTT
CASKRERTGELFF
>-|TRBJ2-5|TRBV4-2|-
TGTGCCAGCAGCCAAGGGGTTGGGGGGGAGACCCAGTACTTC
CASSQGVGGETQYF
>-|TRBJ1-5|TRBV18|-
TGTGCCAGCTCACCCGGGATTCGAGATCAGCCCCAGCATTTT
CASSPGIRDQPQHF
>TRBD1|TRBJ1-2|TRBV28|once
TGTGCCAGCAGTTGGGGACAGCGGCTCACCTTC
CASSWGQRLTF
>-|TRBJ1-5|TRBV27|-
TGTGCCAGTTCCCCGTCTTACAATCAGCCCCAGCATTTT
CASSPSYNQPQHF
>-|TRBJ2-1|TRBV6-5|-
TGTGCCAGCAGGATAGCGGTGGCCTACAATGAGCAGTTCTTC
CASRIAVAYNEQFF